These 17 T cell receptor beta chains share one sample of origin, sequenced in a study of blood T cell repertoires in COVID-19. The table came from immunoSEQ multiplex PCR; TCRdb's copy has only in-frame clones and leaves some out. The sample records about 200,000 clones, approximately 90% being singletons. The specimen was PBMCs or T cells enriched from blood (not recorded which). Receptors were obtained from a woman in her thirties who had recovered from COVID-19.

This chain connects TRBV7-9 to TRBJ1-4; possible D gene TRBD1, 5 bases. The CDR3 totals 13 residues. Trimming pared 2 bases from V and 10 bases from J, leaving 11 bases between. Germline V CDR1 and CDR2: SEHNR, FQNEAQ (reference sequence). CDR3 sequence (DNA): TGTGCCAGCAGCTTAAGTCCCACAGGAAAACTGTTTTTT. This gives the protein CASSLSPTGKLFF.

This clone was seen more than once but under ten times. For the CDR3, the DNA is TGTGCCAGCAGTCCAGGGTCCCTAAATTCACCCCTCCACTTT. It yields the protein CASSPGSLNSPLHF. The V call is TRBV6-5, the J call TRBJ1-6; perhaps TRBD1 as D (5 bases). This CDR3 has 14 amino acids. Germline V CDR1 and CDR2: MNHEY, SVGAGI. V lost 5 bases and J 7 bases, leaving 12 bases between the germline ends.

The genes are TRBV19 and TRBJ2-2; the D gene is possibly TRBD2 (6 bases). Trimming left V 6 bases short and J 7 bases short, with 15 bases between. From germline, CDR1 is LNHDA and CDR2 SQIVND (reference sequence). CDR3 length: 14 residues. CDR3 in amino acids: CASRLRLGIGELFF. The CDR3 DNA follows: TGTGCCAGTAGATTGCGACTAGGCATCGGGGAGCTGTTTTTT.

The rearrangement joins TRBV7-6 to TRBJ1-3, with TRBD1 as a possible D gene (6 bases). Looked up from germline, CDR1 is SGHVS and CDR2 is FNYEAQ. Trimming removed 1 base from V and 4 bases from J, with 11 bases in between. The CDR3 is made up of 15 amino acids. CDR3 region: CASSLGTVSGNTIYF. CDR3 in DNA: TGTGCCAGCAGCTTAGGGACAGTCTCCGGAAACACCATATATTTT.

This chain connects TRBV27 to TRBJ2-7; TRBD1 matches at 8 bases. V lost 7 bases to trimming and J lost 3 bases; unmatched junction nucleotides: 11. Germline V gene sequence: CDR1 MNHEY, CDR2 SMNVEV (reference sequence). The CDR3 loop spans 15 amino acids. In DNA form, the CDR3 reads TGTGCCAGCACCCCTCAGGGGGCGGTGGACTACGAGCAGTACTTC. Its translation is CASTPQGAVDYEQYF.

The chain is built from TRBV7-9 and TRBJ1-2, with 11 bases lining up with TRBD1. The CDR3 contains 15 residues. The V and J ends lost 5 bases and 1 base, in that order; junction bases with no gene match: 3. Germline CDR1 and CDR2: SEHNR and FQNEAQ (reference sequence). The CDR3 region has the DNA TGTGCCAGCAGCCCGGACAGGGGGCATAACTATGGCTACACCTTC. Translation gives CASSPDRGHNYGYTF.

The chain employs TRBV30 and TRBJ1-1; no definite D call. Germline V gives CDR1 GTSNPN, CDR2 SVGIG (reference sequence). CDR3 size: 14 residues. V lost 0 bases, J lost 5 bases, and 13 bases lay in between. The CDR3: CAWSVRRVWTEAFF. Here the CDR3 DNA reads TGTGCCTGGAGTGTAAGGAGGGTTTGGACTGAAGCTTTCTTT.

This chain uses TRBV18 with TRBJ1-5; no clear D. The CDR3 covers 14 residues. Germline V lookup: CDR1 KGHSH, CDR2 LQKENI. The germline V and J ends were trimmed by 2 bases and 7 bases, with 12 bases remaining between them. The CDR3 here is CASSPGMAGQPQHF. Written as DNA, the CDR3 is TGTGCCAGCTCACCAGGGATGGCGGGGCAGCCCCAGCATTTT.

This chain connects TRBV6-5 to TRBJ2-3; 8 bases are shared with TRBD1. After removal of 5 bases from V and 6 bases from J, the junction contained 4 bases not matched to a gene. CDR1 is MNHEY, CDR2 SVGAGI, per germline. This CDR3 spans 13 amino acids. The DNA for the CDR3 is TGTGCCAGCAGTCGGGACAGGAGTGATACGCAGTATTTT. This codes for CASSRDRSDTQYF.

The rearrangement links TRBV7-8 to TRBJ2-3; 9 nucleotides agree with TRBD2. J was trimmed by 0 bases and V by 2 bases; bases with no gene match: 3. The CDR3 is 16 amino acids. Per germline, CDR1 SGHVS and CDR2 FQNEAQ. DNA for the CDR3: TGTGCCAGCAGCTTACTTAGCGGGAGAAGCACAGATACGCAGTATTTT. Its translation: CASSLLSGRSTDTQYF.

V is TRBV18 and J is TRBJ1-1; TRBD1 aligns across 8 bases. V lost 2 bases to trimming and J lost 1 base; unmatched junction nucleotides: 6. The germline CDR1 and CDR2 sequences are KGHSH and LQKENI. This CDR3 has 16 residues. In DNA, the CDR3 is TGTGCCAGCTCACCAATCGACAGGGGACCGAACACTGAAGCTTTCTTT. Protein sequence: CASSPIDRGPNTEAFF.

The rearrangement links TRBV3-1 (or the pseudogene TRBV3-2) to TRBJ1-1, with D hard to call. From germline, CDR1 is LGHDT and CDR2 YNNKEL (reference sequence). Trimming pared 2 bases from V and 5 bases from J, leaving 3 bases between. CDR3 length: 11 residues. CDR3 in DNA: TGTGCCAGCAGCCAACGGACTGAAGCTTTCTTT. As protein: CASSQRTEAFF.

As DNA, the CDR3 is TGCGCCAGCAGCCAAGAAGTACTCGCGGAGCAGTTCTTC. The encoded protein is CASSQEVLAEQFF. The chain carries TRBV4-3 and TRBJ2-1, with no clear D. The length of the CDR3 is 13 residues. Germline V gene data show CDR1 as LGHNA and CDR2 as YSLEER. V dropped 0 bases and J dropped 10 bases, with 10 bases sitting between them.

The rearrangement joins TRBV25-1 to TRBJ1-5; D gene uncertain. Germline V gene sequence: CDR1 MGHDK, CDR2 SYGVNS. The V end was cut by 3 bases, the J end by 0 bases, with 12 bases between. The CDR3 is 16 amino acids. The CDR3 protein is CASSDWRSDSNQPQHF. In DNA form, the CDR3 reads TGTGCCAGCAGTGACTGGAGGTCAGATAGCAATCAGCCCCAGCATTTT.

This rearrangement joins TRBV4-3 to TRBJ2-3, with D possibly matching TRBD2 (7 bases). The CDR3 spans 17 residues. Germline-derived CDR1 and CDR2 are LGHNA and YSLEER. V dropped 1 base and J dropped 7 bases, with 21 bases sitting between them. The CDR3 spells CASSQGRRRGGLYTQYF. CDR3 DNA: TGCGCCAGCAGCCAAGGTCGTCGGAGGGGGGGCTTATATACGCAGTATTTT.

The CDR3 spells CASSPPGGGNQPQHF. CDR3 nucleotide sequence: TGTGCCAGCAGTCCGCCGGGAGGGGGCAATCAGCCCCAGCATTTT. The rearrangement joins TRBV6-6 to TRBJ1-5; a possible D gene is TRBD1 (5 bases). Trimming cost V 5 bases and J 2 bases, with 13 bases left between them. The germline V gene has CDR1 MNHNY and CDR2 SVGAGI (reference sequence). The CDR3 loop spans 15 amino acids.

This clone was observed a handful of times. The chain couples TRBV2 to TRBJ2-1, with 8 positions matching TRBD1. From germline, CDR1 is SNHLY and CDR2 FYNNEI. Unmatched junction bases numbered 2, after V lost 6 bases and J lost 7 bases. The CDR3 spans 12 residues. CDR3 nucleotides: TGTGCCAGCAGCAGACAGGGGAATGAGCAGTTCTTC. Translated, it gives CASSRQGNEQFF.